This T cell receptor beta chain was profiled in a study of blood T cell repertoires in COVID-19. Turning to the study itself: Donors in the United States, Italy and Spain gave samples during acute or convalescent COVID-19. Sample material is recorded as cDNA or gDNA derived from T cells, B-cell-depleted T cells, or PBMCs.

Authors' methods: For nucleated cells, counts were estimated from reference gene primer amplification. This table comes from immunoSEQ multiplex PCR, and its TCRdb copy is limited to in-frame clones, with some not included. From that table come the V and J calls and clone size; the DNA was used to work out D and trimming. The sample yields 250,000 to 300,000 clones, nearly 90% seen once. This clonotype was sampled from a woman aged 55-70 years with COVID-19, enrolled during active disease. The specimen was peripheral blood.

The DNA for the CDR3 is TGCAGCGTTAGCCCACAGGGGTCCAACTATGGCTACACCTTC. Amino acid sequence: CSVSPQGSNYGYTF. The chain carries TRBV29-1 and TRBJ1-2; 7 nucleotides line up with TRBD1. Unmatched junction bases numbered 8, after V lost 5 bases and J lost 2 bases. The CDR3 length is 14 residues. Per germline, CDR1 SQVTM and CDR2 ANQGSEA.